Shown below are 20 T cell receptor beta chains from a single sample sequenced in a study of blood T cell repertoires in COVID-19. Here immunoSEQ multiplex PCR was the method, and the copy in TCRdb shows in-frame clones only, minus some. The sample has approximately 140,000 clones; about 87% are singletons. Sequencing was performed on peripheral blood. The source is a human donor with COVID-19, enrolled during active disease. The donor label of this sample is uncertain.

This clone was seen only once. The chain links TRBV19 to TRBJ2-7, with unresolved D. Germline CDR1 and CDR2: LNHDA and SQIVND (reference sequence). The CDR3 is 14 residues long. The V gene lost 4 bases and the J gene lost 0 bases, with 10 bases spanning the gap. CDR3 loop: CASSTDLSSYEQYF. CDR3 in DNA: TGTGCCAGTAGTACCGATCTGAGCTCCTACGAGCAGTACTTC.

This chain joins TRBV11-3 and TRBJ2-2; D remains ambiguous. The CDR3 runs to 16 residues. The V end lost 3 bases, the J end lost 4 bases, and 15 bases lay between the germline ends. Germline assignment: CDR1 SGHNT and CDR2 YENEEA. The CDR3 here is CASSLGLTRRTGELFF. In DNA, the CDR3 is TGTGCCAGCAGCTTGGGCCTAACGAGACGCACCGGGGAGCTGTTTTTT.

V gene TRBV6-1 combines with J gene TRBJ1-2; 7 positions agree with TRBD1. This CDR3 region has 17 residues. The germline CDR1 and CDR2 sequences are MNHNS and SASEGT. The V gene end was trimmed by 1 base and the J gene end by 5 bases; junction bases not matched to a gene: 13. The CDR3 sequence: CASSEGLFSTGNYGYTF. The CDR3 DNA reads as TGTGCCAGCAGTGAAGGATTATTTTCGACAGGGAATTATGGCTACACCTTC.

The chain has TRBV19 and TRBJ2-5; weak D call: TRBD2 (6 bases). The CDR3 has 13 residues. The ends were cut back, 4 bases at V and 4 bases at J, with 10 bases in the middle. CDR1 and CDR2 (germline): LNHDA, SQIVND (reference sequence). CDR3: CASSNRRGETQYF. The CDR3 DNA is TGTGCCAGTAGTAATCGGAGGGGAGAGACCCAGTACTTC. Combining the CDR3 with reference TRBV19 and TRBJ2-5 gives the whole variable domain DGGITQSPKYLFRKEGQNVTLSCEQNLNHDAMYWYRQDPGQGLRLIYYSQIVNDFQKGDIAEGYSVSREKKESFPLTVTSAQKNPTAFYLCASSNRRGETQYFGPGTRLLVL.

This chain uses TRBV6-5 with TRBJ2-2; 7 bases align to TRBD1. The CDR3 is made up of 15 amino acids. Trimming took 2 bases from V and 3 from J; bases not matched to a gene: 3. From germline, CDR1 is MNHEY and CDR2 SVGAGI. CDR3 nucleotides: TGTGCCAGCAGTTACGGGGACAGATACACCGGGGAGCTGTTTTTT. Translated: CASSYGDRYTGELFF.

The rearrangement joins TRBV10-3 to TRBJ2-1; TRBD2 matches at 14 bases. V was clipped by 5 bases and J by 8 bases; unmatched bases: 14. The CDR3 has 18 amino acids. Germline V gives CDR1 ENHRY, CDR2 SYGVKD. CDR3 in DNA: TGTGCCATCAGTCAAAGACTAGCGGGGGGGCCCATGCATGATGAGCAGTTCTTC. Translating gives CAISQRLAGGPMHDEQFF.

DNA for the CDR3: TGTGCCAGCAGTTACCGGGATGCAACTAATGAAAAACTGTTTTTT. This translates into CASSYRDATNEKLFF. The rearrangement links TRBV6-5 to TRBJ1-4, with no clear D. V lost 2 bases to trimming and J lost 0 bases, with 7 bases between them. The CDR3 runs 15 residues. Germline V lookup: CDR1 MNHEY, CDR2 SVGAGI.

The rearrangement links TRBV3-1 (or the pseudogene TRBV3-2) to TRBJ2-3, with TRBD2 matching over 8 bases. J was trimmed by 0 bases and V by 4 bases; bases with no gene match: 0. Germline CDR1 LGHDT, CDR2 YNNKEL (reference sequence). This CDR3 is 14 amino acids long. CDR3 nucleotides: TGTGCCAGCAGCCCTAGCGGGAGCACAGATACGCAGTATTTT. It encodes CASSPSGSTDTQYF.

The chain employs TRBV5-6 and TRBJ2-2; 8 positions agree with TRBD1. The CDR3 consists of 14 residues. Germline-derived CDR1 and CDR2 are SGHDT and YYEEEE. After removal of 0 bases from V and 5 bases from J, the junction contained 0 bases not matched to a gene. CDR3 residues: CASSLGQGTGELFF. CDR3 DNA sequence: TGTGCCAGCAGCTTGGGACAGGGGACCGGGGAGCTGTTTTTT.

The CDR3 loop is CASSQDSGVGELFF. CDR3 nucleotides: TGTGCCAGCAGCCAAGATAGTGGAGTCGGGGAGCTGTTTTTT. The chain couples TRBV3-1 (or the pseudogene TRBV3-2) to TRBJ2-2, with D hard to call. Germline lookup yields CDR1 LGHDT and CDR2 YNNKEL (reference sequence). V was trimmed by 0 bases and J by 7 bases, leaving 9 bases between them. This CDR3 spans 14 amino acids.

The chain combines TRBV9 with TRBJ2-7; TRBD2 matches at 8 bases. The CDR3 contains 15 residues. With V trimmed by 5 bases and J by 0 bases, 7 bases remained unmatched. CDR1 and CDR2 from the germline V gene are SGDLS and YYNGEE. CDR3: CASSRLATSSYEQYF. CDR3 nucleotide sequence: TGTGCCAGCAGTCGACTAGCGACTAGCTCCTACGAGCAGTACTTC.

The V gene is TRBV19, the J gene TRBJ2-7; 7 bases line up with TRBD2. The V segment lost 1 base and the J segment 4 bases; nucleotides outside the gene matches: 13. In germline, CDR1 is LNHDA, CDR2 SQIVND (reference sequence). The CDR3 contains 17 residues. The CDR3 sequence is CASSIASWSGADYEQYF. CDR3 DNA: TGTGCCAGTAGTATAGCGAGTTGGAGCGGGGCGGATTACGAGCAGTACTTC.

The chain combines TRBV7-9 with TRBJ1-2; D is unresolved. V shed 5 bases and J shed 6 bases, with 13 bases lying between them. The CDR3 sequence is 13 residues long. The germline V gene has CDR1 SEHNR and CDR2 FQNEAQ (reference sequence). CDR3 protein: CASSGLLSHGYTF. Written as DNA, the CDR3 is TGTGCCAGCAGCGGACTGTTGTCTCATGGCTACACCTTC.

J is TRBJ2-7 and V is TRBV12-3 or TRBV12-4; 7 bases are a match to TRBD2. With 10 bases clipped from V and 2 bases from J, the junction kept 8 bases outside the gene matches. The CDR3 totals 13 residues. The CDR3 reads CATLREGPYEQYF. CDR3 coding DNA: TGTGCCACCCTTAGGGAGGGTCCCTACGAGCAGTACTTC.

The CDR3 spells CASSESTGWKGNTIYF. The CDR3 bases are TGTGCCAGCAGTGAATCAACAGGGTGGAAGGGAAACACCATATATTTT. The chain combines TRBV25-1 with TRBJ1-3, with TRBD1 as a possible D gene (6 bases). Germline CDR1 MGHDK, CDR2 SYGVNS. The CDR3 has 16 amino acids. V dropped 1 base and J dropped 4 bases, with 14 bases sitting between them.

V is TRBV12-5 and J is TRBJ1-2, with 10 bases identical to TRBD1. V gave up 1 base and J gave up 8 bases; unmatched junction bases: 13. This CDR3 spans 17 amino acids. Germline values: CDR1 LGHNT, CDR2 FRNRAP. The CDR3 spells CASGLDSGTGEGGGYTF. DNA of the CDR3: TGTGCTAGTGGTTTGGACTCCGGGACAGGGGAGGGCGGAGGCTACACCTTC.

The chain is built from TRBV19 and TRBJ2-7, with 8 positions matching TRBD1. The CDR3 extends over 14 amino acids. Looked up from germline, CDR1 is LNHDA and CDR2 is SQIVND (reference sequence). V gave up 3 bases and J gave up 5 bases; unmatched junction bases: 6. This chain's CDR3 is CASSILDRDNEQYF. The CDR3 nucleotides read TGTGCCAGTAGTATCTTGGACAGGGATAACGAGCAGTACTTC. Based on the CDR3 plus reference TRBV19 and TRBJ2-7, the full variable domain is DGGITQSPKYLFRKEGQNVTLSCEQNLNHDAMYWYRQDPGQGLRLIYYSQIVNDFQKGDIAEGYSVSREKKESFPLTVTSAQKNPTAFYLCASSILDRDNEQYFGPGTRLTVT.

The chain employs TRBV18 and TRBJ1-4; D gene uncertain. The V and J ends lost 2 bases and 3 bases respectively, with 13 bases between them. The germline gives CDR1 KGHSH, CDR2 LQKENI. This CDR3 has 16 residues. The CDR3 bases are TGTGCCAGCTCACCAAACCAAGGGAGTGCTAATGAAAAACTGTTTTTT. It codes for CASSPNQGSANEKLFF.

The CDR3 protein is CASSETGYTEAFF. The CDR3 nucleotides read TGTGCCAGCAGTGAAACAGGATACACTGAAGCTTTCTTT. The V gene is TRBV6-1, the J gene TRBJ1-1, with a weak D call TRBD1 (5 bases). The CDR3 has 13 amino acids. Trimming took 2 bases from V and 3 from J, leaving 7 bases between them. Germline CDR1 reads MNHNS; CDR2 reads SASEGT.

V is TRBV20-1 and J is TRBJ1-1; TRBD1 matches at 12 bases. CDR1 and CDR2 from the germline V gene are DFQATT and SNEGSKA (reference sequence). V shed 6 bases and J 12 bases; nucleotides not matched to a gene: 2. The length of the CDR3 is 10 residues. CDR3 in amino acids: CSAGTGGTFF. The CDR3, as DNA: TGCAGTGCGGGGACAGGGGGCACTTTCTTT.